Presented here are 18 T cell receptor beta chains from one specimen sequenced in a study of identical twins. TCRdb analysed the 5' RACE reads with MiXCR anew, one entry per CDR3 protein. This sample has about 890,000 distinct CDR3 sequences, with approximately 13% found just once. The same specimen was also included in a second study, on yellow fever vaccine responses in identical twins.

The material sequenced was PBMCs. The source of these receptors is a young woman in good health.

This clonotype was detected a few times. This rearrangement joins TRBV20-1 to TRBJ2-7; the match to TRBD1 covers 9 bases. CDR3 length: 14 residues. CDR1 is DFQATT and CDR2 is SNEGSKA in the germline V gene (reference sequence). V was pared by 6 bases and J by 1 base, with 7 bases of the junction left unmatched. CDR3 DNA: TGCAGTGCCGATGACAGGGGGTCTTCCTACGAGCAGTACTTC. It yields the protein CSADDRGSSYEQYF.

This clonotype was recorded at least ten times. The chain recombines TRBV12-3 or TRBV12-4 with TRBJ1-1; 7 bases are shared with TRBD1. The trim removed 6 bases at V and 0 bases at J, leaving 7 bases unmatched. The CDR3 contains 15 residues. This CDR3 is CASRFTTGMNTEAFF. CDR3 DNA: TGTGCCAGCAGATTTACGACAGGGATGAACACTGAAGCTTTCTTT.

The V and J genes are TRBV24-1 and TRBJ2-7; no definite D call. This CDR3 region has 14 residues. Germline CDR1 KGHDR, CDR2 SFDVKD. The V and J ends lost 12 bases and 2 bases respectively, with 19 bases between them. CDR3 amino acids: CAPHREVGTYEQYV. The CDR3 bases are TGTGCCCCCCATCGAGAAGTGGGTACCTACGAGCAGTACGTC.

This clonotype has a handful of counts. The genes are TRBV12-5 and TRBJ2-7; 8 bases agree with TRBD1. The CDR3 sequence is 14 residues long. V was pared by 1 base and J by 2 bases, with 1 base of the junction left unmatched. CDR1 LGHNT and CDR2 FRNRAP come from the germline V gene. The CDR3 nucleotides are TGTGCTAGTGGTTTGGGACAGGGGACCTACGAGCAGTACTTC. The encoded protein is CASGLGQGTYEQYF.

This clonotype was recorded a few times. J is TRBJ1-1 and V is TRBV10-3; D remains ambiguous. This CDR3 is 12 amino acids long. Germline V gene sequence: CDR1 ENHRY, CDR2 SYGVKD. The V gene lost 5 bases and the J gene lost 12 bases, with 16 bases spanning the gap. CDR3 DNA: TGTGCCATCAGTTCACCCGACGGTCACTCTTTCTTT. The encoded protein is CAISSPDGHSFF.

The chain joins TRBV7-9 to TRBJ2-2; D may match TRBD1 or TRBD2 (5 bases each). This CDR3 has 14 residues. Germline loops: CDR1 SEHNR, CDR2 FQNEAQ (reference sequence). Trimming cost V 8 bases and J 6 bases, with 16 bases left between them. Written as DNA, the CDR3 is TGTGCCAGCGACCCAGGGAGTCCCGCCGGGGAGCTGTTTTTT. It codes for CASDPGSPAGELFF. Based on the CDR3 plus reference TRBV7-9 and TRBJ2-2, the full variable domain is DTGVSQNPRHKITKRGQNVTFRCDPISEHNRLYWYRQTLGQGPEFLTYFQNEAQLEKSRLLSDRFSAERPKGSFSTLEIQRTEQGDSAMYLCASDPGSPAGELFFGEGSRLTVL.

This clonotype turned up a few times. This rearrangement joins TRBV10-3 to TRBJ2-7, with D possibly being TRBD2 (6 bases). Trimming removed 8 bases at V and 0 bases at J, with 20 bases between. The CDR3 covers 16 residues. Germline V CDR1 and CDR2: ENHRY, SYGVKD. CDR3 bases: TGTGCCATCGGGACCGGGACGGCCGGGAGCTCCTACGAGCAGTACTTC. It translates to CAIGTGTAGSSYEQYF.

The chain employs TRBV6-1 and TRBJ1-2; 7 bases are shared with TRBD1. Germline V gives CDR1 MNHNS, CDR2 SASEGT. The CDR3 spans 13 residues. Trimming at V came to 8 bases and at J to 0 bases, leaving 3 bases not matched to a gene. The DNA for the CDR3 is TGTGCCAGCCGGACAGGAACTAACTATGGCTACACCTTC. It is translated as CASRTGTNYGYTF.

The chain uses TRBV9 and TRBJ2-1, with 7 positions matching TRBD2. Germline V gene data show CDR1 as SGDLS and CDR2 as YYNGEE. This CDR3 comprises 17 residues. V gave up 2 bases and J gave up 6 bases; unmatched junction bases: 14. The DNA for the CDR3 is TGTGCCAGCAGCGTTGACCGACTAGCCTATGGTGGCAATGAGCAGTTCTTC. Translating gives CASSVDRLAYGGNEQFF.

The gene calls are TRBV12-3 or TRBV12-4 and TRBJ2-3, with TRBD2 matching over 10 bases. V trimming: 6 bases; J trimming: 5 bases; junction bases outside the gene matches: 5. This CDR3 has 14 residues. The DNA of the CDR3 is TGTGCCAGCAGAGCGGGGGGGCCGGTAGATACGCAGTATTTT. Translation: CASRAGGPVDTQYF.

This clonotype turned up a few times. The rearrangement joins TRBV6-4 to TRBJ2-7; D tentatively fits TRBD1 or TRBD2 (6 bases each). V was shortened by 6 bases and J by 3 bases, with 9 bases between the two germline ends. In germline, CDR1 is MRHNA, CDR2 SNTAGT. CDR3 length: 12 amino acids. The CDR3 region has the DNA TGTGCCAGCAGAGGGGGGCGCTACGAGCAGTACTTC. It codes for CASRGGRYEQYF.

The V call is TRBV3-1, the J call TRBJ1-1; D unclear. Germline V lookup: CDR1 LGHDT, CDR2 YNNKEL (reference sequence). V lost 3 bases, J lost 2 bases, and 10 bases lay in between. CDR3 size: 14 residues. In DNA form, the CDR3 reads TGTGCCAGCAGCCACGGCAGGCCAAACACTGAAGCTTTCTTT. It specifies CASSHGRPNTEAFF. The full variable domain, rest sourced from reference TRBV3-1 and TRBJ1-1, is DTAVSQTPKYLVTQMGNDKSIKCEQNLGHDTMYWYKQDSKKFLKIMFSYNNKELIINETVPNRFSPKSPDKAHLNLHINSLELGDSAVYFCASSHGRPNTEAFFGQGTRLTVV.

This clonotype was counted a few times. The CDR3 coding sequence is TGCGCCAGCAGTGTGGCGGGGGGGCCCGGAGATACGCAGTATTTT. It codes for CASSVAGGPGDTQYF. The chain recombines TRBV10-1 with TRBJ2-3; 9 bases align to TRBD2. After removal of 4 bases from V and 5 bases from J, the junction contained 7 bases not matched to a gene. CDR3 length equals 15 residues. The germline V gene has CDR1 WNHNN and CDR2 SYGVQD (reference sequence).

This clonotype showed up many times. The genes are TRBV5-5 and TRBJ2-2; the D is unclear. The CDR3 totals 15 residues. The germline gives CDR1 SGHKS, CDR2 YYEKEE (reference sequence). V dropped 0 bases and J dropped 3 bases, with 9 bases sitting between them. The CDR3 sequence is CASSLAVMDTGELFF. The CDR3 bases are TGTGCCAGCAGCTTGGCGGTTATGGACACCGGGGAGCTGTTTTTT.

There are many counts of this clonotype. For the CDR3, the DNA is TGCAGCGTTGCACCCGGGACAGGGCCGGGGGAGACCCAGTACTTC. It encodes CSVAPGTGPGETQYF. The chain has TRBV29-1 and TRBJ2-5; 9 bases match TRBD1. The germline CDR1 and CDR2 sequences are SQVTM and ANQGSEA. After removal of 4 bases from V and 5 bases from J, the junction contained 11 bases not matched to a gene. The CDR3 is made up of 15 amino acids.

This clonotype appeared many times. The CDR3, as DNA: TGTGCCAGCAGCGCTGACAGGGTTAATTCACCCCTCCACTTT. Residues: CASSADRVNSPLHF. The V and J genes are TRBV12-3 or TRBV12-4 and TRBJ1-6, with 7 bases matching TRBD1. This CDR3 comprises 14 residues. The V and J ends lost 6 bases and 6 bases, in that order; junction bases with no gene match: 5.

The CDR3 nucleotides are TGCAGTTCAAGGTTGGCTAGCGGGATCGGCGCCAAAAACATTCAGTACTTC. As protein: CSSRLASGIGAKNIQYF. The chain recombines TRBV20-1 with TRBJ2-4, with 9 bases fitting TRBD2. CDR3 length: 17 residues. J lost 1 base, V lost 8 bases, and 15 bases had no gene match. The germline gives CDR1 DFQATT, CDR2 SNEGSKA (reference sequence).

The table lists this clonotype with a few counts. This chain uses TRBV5-1 with TRBJ2-5; 7 bases are a match to TRBD2. The CDR3 has 13 residues. The germline gives CDR1 SGHRS, CDR2 YFSETQ. J gave up 0 bases and V 5 bases, and 1 base lay outside the gene matches. CDR3 amino acids: CASRAGDQETQYF. The CDR3 DNA is TGCGCCAGCAGGGCGGGAGACCAAGAGACCCAGTACTTC.